These 21 T cell receptor beta chains share one sample of origin, sequenced in a study of shared clonotypes between healthy human individuals. Here immunoSEQ multiplex PCR was the method, and the copy in TCRdb shows in-frame clones only, minus some. Here the sample spans some 1.5 million clones, 95% to 99% being singletons. The sequencing sample was made of naive CD4+ T cells sorted from blood. Subset specified: CD45RA+ positively selected. These receptors originate from a man aged 30 to 45 in good health.

This rearrangement joins TRBV6-5 to TRBJ2-5; no clear D gene. Trimming took off 2 bases at V and 7 bases at J, with 11 bases between the two ends. This CDR3 spans 13 amino acids. Germline CDR1 is MNHEY and CDR2 is SVGAGI. The CDR3: CASSYTKEGTQYF. The CDR3 DNA is TGTGCCAGCAGTTACACAAAAGAAGGGACCCAGTACTTC.

The CDR3 loop is CASSWSHRGRGETQYF. In DNA, the CDR3 is TGTGCCAGCAGCTGGTCCCACCGGGGACGGGGGGAGACCCAGTACTTC. The chain links TRBV11-2 to TRBJ2-5; the D gene is possibly TRBD2 (6 bases). CDR3 length equals 16 residues. CDR1 and CDR2 (germline): SGHAT, FQNNGV. The V end was cut by 4 bases, the J end by 5 bases, with 20 bases between.

The rearrangement joins TRBV7-9 to TRBJ2-1; D perhaps matches TRBD2 (5 bases). Germline V gives CDR1 SEHNR, CDR2 FQNEAQ (reference sequence). Trimming left V 4 bases short and J 9 bases short, with 19 bases between. The CDR3 has 15 residues. The CDR3 loop reads CASSSSGLGSTEQFF. In DNA, the CDR3 is TGTGCCAGCAGCTCTAGTGGACTCGGGTCCACTGAGCAGTTCTTC.

This chain's CDR3 is CASSRQGAGTEAFF. The CDR3 DNA reads as TGTGCCAGCAGCAGACAGGGGGCTGGCACTGAAGCTTTCTTT. The chain links TRBV2 to TRBJ1-1, with 10 bases identical to TRBD1. This CDR3 region has 14 residues. Looked up from germline, CDR1 is SNHLY and CDR2 is FYNNEI. V lost 6 bases to trimming and J lost 4 bases; unmatched junction nucleotides: 5. The full variable domain, with the rest looked up from reference TRBV2 and TRBJ1-1, is EPEVTQTPSHQVTQMGQEVILRCVPISNHLYFYWYRQILGQKVEFLVSFYNNEISEKSEIFDDQFSVERPDGSNFTLKIRSTKLEDSAMYFCASSRQGAGTEAFFGQGTRLTVV.

J is TRBJ1-4 and V is TRBV28; D not certain. The germline V and J ends were trimmed by 6 bases and 6 bases, with 8 bases remaining between them. Per germline, CDR1 MDHEN and CDR2 SYDVKM. The CDR3 totals 12 residues. The CDR3 here is CASRKRDEKLFF. DNA of the CDR3: TGTGCCAGCAGGAAGCGAGATGAAAAACTGTTTTTT.

The chain has TRBV5-6 and TRBJ2-5; D unclear. The CDR3 is made up of 15 amino acids. V was trimmed by 2 bases and J by 5 bases, leaving 16 bases between them. Germline loops: CDR1 SGHDT, CDR2 YYEEEE. The CDR3 DNA follows: TGTGCCAGCAGCTTAGGTCGATTAGACGGGGAGACCCAGTACTTC. Protein sequence: CASSLGRLDGETQYF.

This clone showed up just once. This chain joins TRBV5-1 and TRBJ2-7, with TRBD1 as a possible D gene (5 bases). The CDR3 sequence is 15 residues long. The germline V gene has CDR1 SGHRS and CDR2 YFSETQ. The V end was cut by 0 bases, the J end by 6 bases, with 16 bases between. CDR3 nucleotides: TGCGCCAGCAGCTTGGCCGACGGTACAGGTTCCGAGCAGTACTTC. It translates to CASSLADGTGSEQYF.

In the case of this clone: At the DNA level, this CDR3 is encoded by other sequences in the same sample as well. CDR3: CASNGGSTDTQYF. CDR3 nucleotide sequence: TGTGCCAGTAATGGCGGGAGCACAGATACGCAGTATTTT. The chain employs TRBV19 and TRBJ2-3; the D gene is possibly TRBD2 (5 bases). The CDR3 length is 13 residues. V lost 7 bases and J lost 0, with 8 bases in between. The germline gives CDR1 LNHDA, CDR2 SQIVND (reference sequence).

V is TRBV7-9 and J is TRBJ2-2; D is possibly TRBD1 or TRBD2 (6 bases each). Germline V lookup: CDR1 SEHNR, CDR2 FQNEAQ (reference sequence). V gave up 10 bases and J gave up 7 bases, with 13 bases separating them. This CDR3 has 12 amino acids. CDR3 amino acids: CATPGAYGELFF. CDR3 nucleotides: TGTGCCACCCCGGGGGCCTACGGGGAGCTGTTTTTT.

The chain joins TRBV7-3 to TRBJ2-1; 11 bases are a match to TRBD2. The CDR3 is made up of 16 amino acids. The junction had 8 bases not matched to a gene; V was cut back by 4 bases and J by 6 bases. The germline gives CDR1 SGHTA, CDR2 FQGTGA. The CDR3 here is CASSSHTSGSSNEQFF. In nucleotides, the CDR3 is TGTGCCAGCAGCTCCCATACTAGCGGGAGCTCCAATGAGCAGTTCTTC.

V and J are TRBV11-3 and TRBJ2-2; 9 bases fit TRBD1. The germline CDR1 and CDR2 sequences are SGHNT and YENEEA. There are 15 residues in the CDR3. The V and J ends lost 4 bases and 7 bases, in that order; junction bases with no gene match: 7. This chain's CDR3 is CASSSRTGEGGELFF. The CDR3 DNA reads as TGTGCCAGCAGCTCCAGGACAGGGGAAGGCGGGGAGCTGTTTTTT. Combining the CDR3 with reference TRBV11-3 and TRBJ2-2 gives the whole variable domain EAGVVQSPRYKIIEKKQPVAFWCNPISGHNTLYWYLQNLGQGPELLIRYENEEAVDDSQLPKDRFSAERLKGVDSTLKIQPAELGDSAVYLCASSSRTGEGGELFFGEGSRLTVL.

The rearrangement joins TRBV7-2 to TRBJ2-1; 8 bases agree with TRBD2. The ends lost 1 base at V and 9 bases at J; junction bases unmatched: 8. The CDR3 totals 15 residues. Germline lookup yields CDR1 SGHTA and CDR2 FQGNSA. For the CDR3, the DNA is TGTGCCAGCAGCTTAGTTCAGCGGGAGTTCGGTGAGCAGTTCTTC. Its translation is CASSLVQREFGEQFF.

V and J are TRBV19 and TRBJ2-7; D perhaps matches TRBD1 (6 bases). Trimming pared 6 bases from V and 2 bases from J, leaving 11 bases between. Germline CDR1 is LNHDA and CDR2 is SQIVND (reference sequence). The CDR3 is 13 amino acids. The DNA for the CDR3 is TGTGCCAGTAGCCAGGGGTATCCCTACGAGCAGTACTTC. It specifies CASSQGYPYEQYF. The full variable domain, in which reference TRBV19 and TRBJ2-7 provide the parts outside the CDR3, is DGGITQSPKYLFRKEGQNVTLSCEQNLNHDAMYWYRQDPGQGLRLIYYSQIVNDFQKGDIAEGYSVSREKKESFPLTVTSAQKNPTAFYLCASSQGYPYEQYFGPGTRLTVT.

The rearrangement links TRBV19 to TRBJ2-1; the match to TRBD2 covers 14 bases. From germline, CDR1 is LNHDA and CDR2 SQIVND (reference sequence). The length of the CDR3 is 15 residues. V gave up 3 bases and J gave up 10 bases; unmatched junction bases: 5. The CDR3 is CASSIGTSGSFEQFF. CDR3 in DNA: TGTGCCAGTAGTATCGGGACTAGCGGGAGTTTCGAGCAGTTCTTC. The variable domain in full, completed from reference TRBV19 and TRBJ2-1, reads DGGITQSPKYLFRKEGQNVTLSCEQNLNHDAMYWYRQDPGQGLRLIYYSQIVNDFQKGDIAEGYSVSREKKESFPLTVTSAQKNPTAFYLCASSIGTSGSFEQFFGPGTRLTVL.

J is TRBJ2-1 and V is TRBV5-4; 8 nucleotides align to TRBD2. The CDR3 length is 15 residues. V dropped 0 bases and J dropped 5; count of bases not matched to a gene: 4. CDR1 and CDR2 (germline): SGHNT, YYREEE (reference sequence). The CDR3 DNA reads as TGTGCCAGCAGCTTGGTAGCGGGATCGCACAATGAGCAGTTCTTC. This encodes CASSLVAGSHNEQFF.

The chain links TRBV11-2 to TRBJ2-2, with 12 nucleotides matching TRBD2. The CDR3 has 19 residues. CDR1 is SGHAT, CDR2 FQNNGV, per germline. V was pared by 2 bases and J by 0 bases, with 7 bases of the junction left unmatched. The CDR3 here is CASSLISLAGGANTGELFF. The CDR3 nucleotides are TGTGCCAGCAGCTTAATCTCACTAGCGGGAGGAGCGAACACCGGGGAGCTGTTTTTT.

The chain has TRBV4-3 and TRBJ2-7, with D possibly TRBD2 on 5 matching bases. This CDR3 is 16 amino acids long. Germline V gene lookup returns CDR1 LGHNA and CDR2 YSLEER. V lost 6 bases and J 3 bases, leaving 21 bases between the germline ends. CDR3 region: CASSPSTLEGHYEQYF. CDR3 in DNA: TGCGCCAGCAGTCCGTCCACCCTCGAGGGCCACTACGAGCAGTACTTC.

The chain couples TRBV5-6 to TRBJ2-7, with 8 bases identical to TRBD2. CDR1 SGHDT and CDR2 YYEEEE come from the germline V gene. This CDR3 has 15 residues. The trim removed 4 bases at V and 3 bases at J, leaving 9 bases unmatched. This CDR3 is CASSLLERESYEQYF. In DNA form, the CDR3 reads TGTGCCAGCAGCCTCCTTGAGCGGGAGAGCTACGAGCAGTACTTC.

The chain couples TRBV5-5 to TRBJ2-7; TRBD1 or TRBD2 may be the D gene (6 bases each). CDR1 is SGHKS, CDR2 YYEKEE, per germline (reference sequence). Deletions cut 2 bases from V and 1 base from J, with 13 bases between. The length of the CDR3 is 15 residues. CDR3 DNA: TGTGCCAGCAGCTTACGGGGGCCCCCGTCCTACGAGCAGTACTTC. This encodes CASSLRGPPSYEQYF.

This chain uses TRBV6-1 with TRBJ1-4; D unresolved. Trimming shortened V by 6 bases and J by 0 bases, and 11 bases separated the two germline ends. The CDR3 has 15 amino acids. CDR1 is MNHNS, CDR2 SASEGT, per germline. This CDR3 reads CASRAGDATNEKLFF. The CDR3 DNA follows: TGTGCCAGCAGGGCAGGTGATGCAACTAATGAAAAACTGTTTTTT.

The chain carries TRBV21-1 and TRBJ2-7; the table's D call of TRBD2 was not tested on the DNA. TRBV21-1 counts as a pseudogene. This CDR3 contains 16 residues. CDR3 region: CASSKVVFEKRDEQYF. The CDR3 coding sequence is TGTGCCAGCAGCAAAGTGGTTTTTGAGAAGCGGGACGAGCAGTACTTC.